A selection of T cell receptor beta chains follows, all from one sample in a study of shared clonotypes between healthy human individuals. TCRdb's table, derived via immunoSEQ multiplex PCR, lists solely in-frame clones and lacks some. The data show millions of clones, about 95% seen once. Specimen: naive CD4+ T cells sorted from blood. The receptors originated from a man aged 18 to 35 in good health. Both conserved end residues are part of each CDR3. A D gene is named only where the DNA matches it firmly. Expanded clones get a size class; other rows say once, few or many, or leave the size out.

TRBJ1-5 . . TRBV19 CASSLYGSNQPQHF TGTGCCAGTAGTCTCTATGGCAGCAATCAGCCCCAGCATTTT
TRBJ1-5 . . TRBV5-1 CASSVGQGDQPQHF TGCGCCAGCAGCGTGGGGCAGGGTGATCAGCCCCAGCATTTT
TRBJ1-2 TRBD1 few TRBV5-4 CASSPGQAFYGYTF TGTGCCAGCAGCCCGGGACAGGCCTTCTATGGCTACACCTTC
TRBJ1-1 TRBD1 . TRBV7-2 CASSLVPTGQNTEAFF TGTGCCAGCAGCTTAGTCCCGACAGGGCAGAACACTGAAGCTTTCTTT
TRBJ2-1 TRBD2 . TRBV29-1 CSVEGTSGGARRYNEQFF TGCAGCGTTGAAGGGACTAGCGGGGGGGCCAGGAGATACAATGAGCAGTTCTTC
TRBJ2-5 TRBD2 . TRBV10-3 CAIGTSGAQETQYF TGTGCCATCGGGACTAGCGGGGCCCAAGAGACCCAGTACTTC
TRBJ2-4 TRBD1 few TRBV5-1 CASSSGQGSGSKNIQYF TGCGCCAGCAGCTCGGGACAGGGGTCCGGGTCCAAAAACATTCAGTACTTC
TRBJ2-7 TRBD2 once TRBV28 CASSAPPGLVEHEQYF TGTGCCAGCAGTGCTCCGCCGGGACTAGTCGAACACGAGCAGTACTTC
TRBJ2-7 TRBD2 once TRBV5-1 CASSEQGGVYEQYF TGCGCCAGCAGCGAGCAGGGAGGGGTCTACGAGCAGTACTTC
TRBJ1-2 . . TRBV29-1 CSVGGGAGRDGYTF TGCAGCGTTGGGGGGGGCGCGGGACGCGATGGCTACACCTTC
TRBJ1-5 . . TRBV10-3 CAISESGIQPQHF TGTGCCATCAGTGAGTCAGGGATTCAGCCCCAGCATTTT
TRBJ1-2 TRBD1 . TRBV4-1 CASSQGDRDAGYTF TGCGCCAGCAGCCAAGGGGACAGGGATGCTGGCTACACCTTC
TRBJ2-5 . . TRBV30 CAYRNLDRETQYF TGTGCCTACCGCAATTTGGACCGAGAGACCCAGTACTTC
TRBJ1-2 . . TRBV6-5 CASGLSKYVYGYTF TGTGCCAGTGGACTATCTAAATACGTCTATGGCTACACCTTC
TRBJ2-3 TRBD2 once TRBV4-3 CASSRGLAGVSYTQYF TGCGCCAGCAGCCGCGGACTAGCGGGAGTTTCTTATACGCAGTATTTT
TRBJ2-1 TRBD2 . TRBV7-8 CASSRQMGGRIDEQFF TGTGCCAGCAGCCGCCAGATGGGCGGGAGAATCGATGAGCAGTTCTTC
TRBJ1-3 TRBD1 . TRBV5-1 CASSPGTGGPGNTIYF TGCGCCAGCAGCCCGGGGACAGGGGGGCCTGGAAACACCATATATTTT
TRBJ2-4 . . TRBV30 CAWSATPSIQYF TGTGCCTGGAGTGCCACCCCAAGCATTCAGTACTTC
TRBJ1-2 . . TRBV6-5 CASSLSIGVSYTF TGTGCCAGCAGTTTGTCCATCGGGGTGAGCTACACCTTC
TRBJ1-1 . . TRBV15 CATSRERGNTEAFF TGTGCCACCAGCAGAGAGAGGGGAAACACTGAAGCTTTCTTT
TRBJ2-3 TRBD1 . TRBV30 CAGAGGSGTDTQYF TGTGCGGGGGCAGGGGGTAGTGGCACAGATACGCAGTATTTT
TRBJ2-1 TRBD2 . TRBV18 CASSRPGLAGGMTYNEQFF TGTGCCAGCTCCCGTCCGGGACTAGCGGGAGGGATGACCTACAATGAGCAGTTCTTC
TRBJ1-3 TRBD1 . TRBV7-2 CASSQLTGAGNTIYF TGTGCCAGCAGCCAGTTGACAGGGGCTGGAAACACCATATATTTT
TRBJ2-3 TRBD1 . TRBV29-1 CSVVDRGLTDTQYF TGCAGCGTTGTTGACAGGGGGCTCACAGATACGCAGTATTTT
TRBJ2-1 . once TRBV9 CASSVEGEYNEQFF TGTGCCAGCAGCGTAGAAGGGGAGTACAATGAGCAGTTCTTC
TRBJ1-6 TRBD1 once TRBV19 CASSTTGTVNSPLHF TGTGCCAGTAGTACCACCGGGACAGTTAATTCACCCCTCCACTTT
TRBJ1-3 . . TRBV18 CASSPPSPTGNTIYF TGTGCCAGCTCACCACCGTCCCCGACGGGAAACACCATATATTTT
TRBJ1-2 . . TRBV30 CAWSVEGLGNYGYTF TGTGCCTGGAGTGTTGAAGGGCTTGGGAACTATGGCTACACCTTC
TRBJ2-7 . . TRBV30 CAWKNPGLSYEQYF TGTGCCTGGAAAAACCCGGGACTCAGCTACGAGCAGTACTTC
TRBJ2-3 TRBD2 . TRBV12-5 CASGVAGGRDTQYF TGTGCTAGTGGAGTAGCGGGGGGACGAGATACGCAGTATTTT
TRBJ2-2 . . TRBV7-6 CASSLNGGANTGELFF TGTGCCAGCAGCTTAAACGGTGGGGCGAACACCGGGGAGCTGTTTTTT
TRBJ2-6 . . TRBV29-1 CSVEDPGPGGVLTF TGCAGCGTTGAAGACCCGGGCCCAGGTGGGGTCCTGACTTTC
TRBJ2-2 . . TRBV9 CASSVGRAAGELFF TGTGCCAGCAGCGTAGGCCGTGCAGCCGGGGAGCTGTTTTTT
TRBJ2-5 TRBD2 . TRBV6-1 CASSEAGGKETQYF TGTGCCAGCAGTGAAGCGGGGGGGAAAGAGACCCAGTACTTC
TRBJ1-5 . . TRBV9 CASSPGEAQPQHF TGTGCCAGCAGCCCCGGGGAGGCACAGCCCCAGCATTTT
TRBJ2-7 TRBD2 . TRBV18 CASSPPSSGSAEQYF TGTGCCAGCTCACCACCGTCTAGCGGGAGTGCAGAGCAGTACTTC
TRBJ1-2 TRBD1 . TRBV6-5 CASSYRGDRSYGYTF TGTGCCAGCAGTTACCGCGGGGACAGGAGCTATGGCTACACCTTC
TRBJ2-7 TRBD1 . TRBV27 CASSHLQGSDEQYF TGTGCCAGCAGTCACCTACAGGGGTCAGACGAGCAGTACTTC
TRBJ1-1 . . TRBV6-5 CASSPLTLNTEAFF TGTGCCAGTTCTCCTCTGACATTGAACACTGAAGCTTTCTTT
TRBJ1-5 TRBD1 . TRBV2 CASRLQGVGNQPQHF TGTGCCAGCCGATTACAGGGGGTGGGCAATCAGCCCCAGCATTTT
TRBJ1-4 . . TRBV7-9 CASSTWEPINEKLFF TGTGCCAGCAGCACGTGGGAGCCTATCAATGAAAAACTGTTTTTT
TRBJ2-1 . . TRBV29-1 CSVERSDYNEQFF TGCAGCGTTGAAAGGTCTGACTACAATGAGCAGTTCTTC
TRBJ2-3 . . TRBV9 CASSVDGGRTDTQYF TGTGCCAGCAGCGTAGACGGGGGTCGGACAGATACGCAGTATTTT
TRBJ1-2 . . TRBV9 CASSPTGGANGYTF TGTGCCAGCAGCCCAACCGGGGGGGCGAATGGCTACACCTTC
TRBJ2-1 . once TRBV6-1 CASSELQAVRNEQFF TGTGCCAGCAGTGAGTTACAGGCCGTACGTAATGAGCAGTTCTTC
TRBJ2-5 TRBD1 . TRBV6-1 CATRLTGVQETQYF TGTGCCACCCGGCTGACAGGGGTTCAAGAGACCCAGTACTTC
TRBJ2-2 TRBD2 . TRBV7-2 CASSLGGGWTGELFF TGTGCCAGCAGCTTAGGGGGAGGGTGGACCGGGGAGCTGTTTTTT
TRBJ2-1 TRBD2 . TRBV6-1 CASSATSGGVEQFF TGTGCCAGCAGTGCGACTAGCGGGGGGGTTGAGCAGTTCTTC
TRBJ2-3 . . TRBV7-6 CASSLAPLNTDTQYF TGTGCCAGCAGCTTAGCGCCGCTGAACACAGATACGCAGTATTTT